The clone carrying this T cell receptor beta chain was recorded once. Its antigen is not known. This sample is part of a study of CD8+ T cells in alopecia areata. As to treatment: oral pan-JAK inhibitor, 5-10 mg twice daily. Alopecia areata patients provided lesional scalp punch biopsies and peripheral blood, both collected for the study. PBMCs were stained for CD3, CD4 and CD8, and CD4+ and CD8+ T cells were sorted. Following extraction, RNA underwent reverse transcription to cDNA, which served as the sequencing template. Assay used: immunoSEQ multiplex PCR; TCRdb lists only in-frame clones, some missing. The sample records approximately 200,000 clones, approximately 56% being singletons. Study-wide results and caveats: In scalp, tofacitinib significantly decreased clonality and expanded CD8+ clones among the top 100.

This TCR was recovered from a human donor with alopecia areata. The sequences come from CD4+ T cells sorted from blood, collected at week 4, from a patient treated with tofacitinib.

CDR3 residues: CASRVSDQPQHF. CDR3 nucleotide sequence: TGTGCCAGCAGGGTTAGTGATCAGCCCCAGCATTTT. The V gene is TRBV2, the J gene TRBJ1-5; D not resolved. The CDR3 is made up of 12 amino acids. Between the trimmed V and J ends, which lost 6 bases and 5 bases, there was a span of 8 bases. Germline-derived CDR1 and CDR2 are SNHLY and FYNNEI.